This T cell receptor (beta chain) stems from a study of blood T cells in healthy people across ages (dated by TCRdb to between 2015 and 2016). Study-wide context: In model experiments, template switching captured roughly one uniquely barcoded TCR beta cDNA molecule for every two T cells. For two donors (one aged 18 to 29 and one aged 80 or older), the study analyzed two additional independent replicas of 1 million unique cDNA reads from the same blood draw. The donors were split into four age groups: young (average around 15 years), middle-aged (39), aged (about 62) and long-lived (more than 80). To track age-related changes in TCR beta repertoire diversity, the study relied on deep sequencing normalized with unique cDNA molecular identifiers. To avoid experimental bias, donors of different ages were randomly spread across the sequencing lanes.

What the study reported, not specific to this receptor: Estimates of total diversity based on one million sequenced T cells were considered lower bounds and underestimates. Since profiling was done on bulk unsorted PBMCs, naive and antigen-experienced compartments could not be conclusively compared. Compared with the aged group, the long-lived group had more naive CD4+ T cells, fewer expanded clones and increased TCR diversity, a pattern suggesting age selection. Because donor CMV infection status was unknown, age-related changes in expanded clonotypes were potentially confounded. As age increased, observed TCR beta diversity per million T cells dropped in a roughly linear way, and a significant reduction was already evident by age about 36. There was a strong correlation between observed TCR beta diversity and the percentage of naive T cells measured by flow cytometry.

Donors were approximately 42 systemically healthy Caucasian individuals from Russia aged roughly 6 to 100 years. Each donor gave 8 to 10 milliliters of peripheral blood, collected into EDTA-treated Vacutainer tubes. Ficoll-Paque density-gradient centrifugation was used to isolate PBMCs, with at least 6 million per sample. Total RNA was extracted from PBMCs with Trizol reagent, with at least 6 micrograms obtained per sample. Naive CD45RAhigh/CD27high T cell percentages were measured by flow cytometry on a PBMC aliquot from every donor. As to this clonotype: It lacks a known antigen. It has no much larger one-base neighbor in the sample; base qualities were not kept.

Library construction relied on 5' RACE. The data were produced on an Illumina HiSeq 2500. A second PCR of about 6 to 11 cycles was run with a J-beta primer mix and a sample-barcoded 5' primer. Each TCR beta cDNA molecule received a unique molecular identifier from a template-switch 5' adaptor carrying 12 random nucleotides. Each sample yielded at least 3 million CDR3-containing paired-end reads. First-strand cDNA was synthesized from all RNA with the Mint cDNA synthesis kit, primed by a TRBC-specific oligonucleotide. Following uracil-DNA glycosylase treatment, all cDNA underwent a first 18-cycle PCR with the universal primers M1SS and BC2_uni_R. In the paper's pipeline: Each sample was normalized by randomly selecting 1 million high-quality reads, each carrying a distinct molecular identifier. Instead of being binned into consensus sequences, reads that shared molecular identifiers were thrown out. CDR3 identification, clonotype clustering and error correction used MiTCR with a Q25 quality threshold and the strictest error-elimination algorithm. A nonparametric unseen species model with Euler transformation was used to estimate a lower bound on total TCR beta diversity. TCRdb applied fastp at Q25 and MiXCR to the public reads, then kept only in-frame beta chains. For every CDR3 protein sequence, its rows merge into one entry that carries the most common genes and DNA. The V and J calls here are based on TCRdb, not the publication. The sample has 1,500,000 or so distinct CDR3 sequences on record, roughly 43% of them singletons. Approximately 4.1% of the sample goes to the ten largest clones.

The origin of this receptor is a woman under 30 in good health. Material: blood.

The DNA is TGTGCCAGCACAACAGGGTTCTATGGCTACACCTTC. Translation gives CASTTGFYGYTF. The sequence joins TRBV6-6 to TRBJ1-2; the D gene is perhaps TRBD1, from 6 matching bases. Sequences MNHNY (CDR1) and SVGAGI (CDR2) are obtained from the germline V gene (reference sequence). V is shortened by 7 bases, J by 4 bases, and the region joining them spans 10 bases. The CDR3 sequence holds 12 residues, the cysteine and phenylalanine included. The retained sequence is limited to the CDR3, 36 bases, with the frame set at the first base.